This is a list of T cell receptor beta chains from one sample in a study of blood T cell repertoires in COVID-19. Method: immunoSEQ multiplex PCR; TCRdb's copy keeps in-frame clones and lacks some. Here the sample spans 70,000 or so clones, over 60% being singletons. The sample comprised peripheral blood. The receptors were gathered from a man in his sixties with COVID-19, enrolled during active disease. Both conserved end residues are part of each CDR3. Fields, in order: D gene, V gene, J gene, CDR3 length, clone size, CDR3 protein, CDR3 DNA. A D gene is named only where the DNA matches it firmly. The size of a clone is reported for some rows only, either as once, few or many, or as a class for expanded clones.

>-|TRBV29-1|TRBJ1-1|14|once
CSVDKYLGGDEAFF
TGCAGCGTTGATAAGTACTTAGGGGGGGATGAAGCTTTCTTT
>TRBD1|TRBV27|TRBJ2-5|14|-
CASSSTGNPRTQYF
TGTGCCAGCAGTTCGACAGGGAATCCTCGGACCCAGTACTTC
>TRBD1|TRBV5-6|TRBJ2-7|14|-
CASSLPGQGDEQYF
TGTGCCAGCAGCTTACCGGGACAGGGGGACGAGCAGTACTTC
>TRBD1|TRBV12-3/TRBV12-4|TRBJ2-5|13|-
CASRRTGQETQYF
TGTGCCAGCAGGAGGACAGGGCAAGAGACCCAGTACTTC
>-|TRBV6-5|TRBJ2-7|13|-
CASGSGLGYEQYF
TGTGCCAGTGGATCAGGGCTTGGCTACGAGCAGTACTTC
>TRBD1|TRBV6-5|TRBJ1-2|12|-
CASRDRERGYTF
TGTGCCAGCAGGGACAGGGAACGTGGCTACACCTTC
>-|TRBV15|TRBJ2-2|13|once
CATQSQVQRELFF
TGTGCCACCCAGAGCCAGGTCCAAAGGGAGCTGTTTTTT
>TRBD2|TRBV2|TRBJ2-1|14|-
CASSASGGENEQFF
TGTGCCAGCAGTGCTAGCGGGGGGGAAAATGAGCAGTTCTTC
>-|TRBV9|TRBJ2-7|13|-
CASSVEGKGEQYF
TGTGCCAGCAGCGTAGAGGGGAAGGGGGAGCAGTACTTC
>TRBD1|TRBV6-5|TRBJ1-1|13|-
CASSHRGGTEAFF
TGTGCCAGCAGCCACAGGGGGGGGACTGAAGCTTTCTTT
>-|TRBV28|TRBJ1-2|12|-
CASRGEGYGYTF
TGTGCCAGCAGGGGGGAGGGCTATGGCTACACCTTC